Below, 15 T cell receptor beta chains from the same sample are listed, as sequenced in a study of blood T cells in healthy people across ages. Sample-barcoded 5' priming and a J-beta primer mix drove a second PCR of roughly 7 to 11 cycles. TCRdb itself ran the 5' RACE reads through MiXCR, one entry per CDR3 protein. The profile shows about 800,000 distinct CDR3 sequences, approximately 25% of them singletons. The same data also contributed to another study, on T cells of mothers and their children.

The sample was blood. These receptors originate from a boy aged 10-17 years in good health.

The chain recombines TRBV3-1 with TRBJ2-2, with 7 bases lining up with TRBD1. Germline CDR1 reads LGHDT; CDR2 reads YNNKEL (reference sequence). CDR3 length: 15 residues. J lost 4 bases, V lost 5 bases, and 7 bases had no gene match. CDR3 sequence reads: CASSTVQGTTGELFF. For the CDR3, the DNA is TGTGCCAGCAGCACCGTACAGGGGACCACCGGGGAGCTGTTTTTT.

This clonotype appeared a few times. The chain couples TRBV11-2 to TRBJ1-1; 7 nucleotides align to TRBD1. Germline V gene lookup returns CDR1 SGHAT and CDR2 FQNNGV. CDR3 length: 15 amino acids. V lost 7 bases and J lost 0; bases outside the gene matches: 8. The CDR3 DNA follows: TGTGCCAGCACCTCAAGAGGGGGCCTGAACACTGAAGCTTTCTTT. Translation gives CASTSRGGLNTEAFF.

The gene calls are TRBV7-2 and TRBJ2-1, with a possible D match to TRBD1 (5 bases). The J call may be faulty, since TRBJ2-7 better matches the DNA end. Germline CDR1 is SGHTA and CDR2 is FQGNSA. The CDR3 consists of 14 residues. DNA of the CDR3: TGTGCCAGCAGCTCGGACACCCGGGCCCACGAGCAGTACTTC. Residues: CASSSDTRAHEQYF.

The chain uses TRBV6-5 and TRBJ2-5, with 7 nucleotides matching TRBD2. The closer fit of TRBJ2-1 to the DNA end suggests the J call may be wrong. In germline, CDR1 is MNHEY, CDR2 SVGAGI. The CDR3 has 15 amino acids. CDR3 in DNA: TGTGCCAGCAGCATCCTGAGGTGGGAGGGCGTGGAGCAGTTCTTC. This encodes CASSILRWEGVEQFF.

This chain joins TRBV7-9 and TRBJ2-7; D call uncertain. Germline CDR1 is SEHNR and CDR2 is FQNEAQ (reference sequence). The CDR3 has 17 amino acids. V was cut by 5 bases and J by 1 base, with 21 bases left in between. CDR3 bases: TGTGCCAGCAGCAATTCTTACCCGGATAAGCCGTCCTACGAGCAGTACTTC. It specifies CASSNSYPDKPSYEQYF.

This sequence joins TRBV24-1 and TRBJ1-2; TRBD1 aligns across 8 bases. CDR3 length: 14 residues. Per germline, CDR1 KGHDR and CDR2 SFDVKD. J gave up 4 bases and V 4 bases, and 4 bases lay outside the gene matches. This chain's CDR3 is CATSDGQGSYGYTF. The CDR3 DNA sequence: TGTGCCACCAGTGACGGACAGGGATCCTATGGCTACACCTTC.

This clonotype was observed a few times. V is TRBV15 and J is TRBJ1-4; no clear D gene. The ends were cut back, 3 bases at V and 8 bases at J, with 10 bases in the middle. The germline gives CDR1 LNHNV, CDR2 YYDKDF (reference sequence). The CDR3 sequence is 13 residues long. The DNA for the CDR3 is TGTGCCACCAGCAGGGGAGCAAGGGAAAAACTGTTTTTT. Translation gives CATSRGAREKLFF.

A note on this clonotype: Lacking the conserved final phenylalanine or tryptophan, this CDR3 likely reflects a read error. This chain uses TRBV28 with TRBJ2-4; D unclear. This CDR3 is built from 13 residues. CDR1 MDHEN and CDR2 SYDVKM come from the germline V gene. Written as DNA, the CDR3 is TGTGCCGGCAGTTTAGGGTGGGGAAACATTCAGTACCTC. Protein: CAGSLGWGNIQYL.

This clonotype was recorded many times. The chain joins TRBV4-3 to TRBJ2-4, with D unclear. The germline CDR1 and CDR2 sequences are LGHNA and YSLEER. V lost 0 bases, J lost 2 bases, and 8 bases lay in between. There are 15 residues in the CDR3. DNA for the CDR3: TGCGCCAGCAGCCAAGATTGGGCGACCAAAAACATTCAGTACTTC. Translated: CASSQDWATKNIQYF.

This clonotype was counted between two and nine times. The chain carries TRBV7-2 and TRBJ2-3, with a possible D match to TRBD1 (6 bases). CDR1 and CDR2 from the germline V gene are SGHTA and FQGNSA. CDR3 length: 16 residues. Trimming shortened V by 5 bases and J by 0 bases, and 15 bases separated the two germline ends. The CDR3 sequence: CASSTRGTSSTDTQYF. The CDR3 DNA reads as TGTGCCAGCAGCACCAGGGGCACATCTAGCACAGATACGCAGTATTTT.

The chain recombines TRBV20-1 with TRBJ2-5; weak D call: TRBD2 (5 bases). The germline CDR1 and CDR2 sequences are DFQATT and SNEGSKA (reference sequence). V lost 3 bases, J lost 4 bases, and 9 bases lay in between. The length of the CDR3 is 12 residues. The CDR3 DNA sequence: TGCAGTGCTAGCGGGGTAGGAGAGACCCAGTACTTC. This sequence encodes CSASGVGETQYF.

This clonotype has just a few counts. The rearrangement uses TRBV12-3 or TRBV12-4 and TRBJ2-5; unclear D gene. Trimming pared 1 base from V and 7 bases from J, leaving 10 bases between. This CDR3 spans 13 amino acids. Written as DNA, the CDR3 is TGTGCCAGCAGTTTAGACACCTCCGGGACCCAGTACTTC. Protein product: CASSLDTSGTQYF.

CDR3 amino acids: CASTPDREDTEAFF. For the CDR3, the DNA is TGTGCCAGCACCCCGGACAGGGAAGACACTGAAGCTTTCTTT. This rearrangement joins TRBV27 to TRBJ1-1; 8 nucleotides line up with TRBD1. In germline, CDR1 is MNHEY, CDR2 SMNVEV (reference sequence). Trimming took 7 bases from V and 3 from J; bases not matched to a gene: 7. The CDR3 runs to 14 residues.

The table lists this clonotype with a few counts. The chain couples TRBV20-1 to TRBJ1-2, with TRBD1 matching over 9 bases. CDR1 DFQATT and CDR2 SNEGSKA come from the germline V gene (reference sequence). The ends lost 6 bases at V and 7 bases at J; junction bases unmatched: 12. The CDR3 spans 14 residues. The CDR3 sequence is CSASSKQGARGYTF. Here the CDR3 DNA reads TGCAGTGCCAGTAGTAAACAGGGGGCCCGTGGCTACACCTTC.

The V and J genes are TRBV3-1 and TRBJ2-3; no clear D gene. Germline-derived CDR1 and CDR2 are LGHDT and YNNKEL (reference sequence). V lost 4 bases to trimming and J lost 11 bases, with 13 bases between them. The CDR3 is made up of 12 amino acids. The CDR3 coding sequence is TGTGCCAGCAGCCCACTCCAGGTGCAGCAGTATTTT. It specifies CASSPLQVQQYF.